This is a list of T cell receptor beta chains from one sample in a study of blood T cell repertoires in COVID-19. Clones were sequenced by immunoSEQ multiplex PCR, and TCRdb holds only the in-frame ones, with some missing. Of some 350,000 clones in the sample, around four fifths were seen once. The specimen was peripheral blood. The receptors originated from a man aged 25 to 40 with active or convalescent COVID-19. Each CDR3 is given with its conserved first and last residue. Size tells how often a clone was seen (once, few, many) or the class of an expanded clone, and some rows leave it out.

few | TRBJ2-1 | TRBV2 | CASRNAQGLAGGNEQFF
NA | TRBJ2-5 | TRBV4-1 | CASSQDWRGRETQYF
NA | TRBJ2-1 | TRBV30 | CAWSPQLAGKNEQFF
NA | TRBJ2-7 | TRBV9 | CASSVGGSGEQYF
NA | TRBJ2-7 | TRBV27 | CASSLKGTGVYEQYF
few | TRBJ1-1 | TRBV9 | CASSVSTRGSEAFF
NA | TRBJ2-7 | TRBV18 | CASSPAGTGGYEQYF
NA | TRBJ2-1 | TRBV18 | CASSVFPRGNNEQFF
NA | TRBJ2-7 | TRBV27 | CASSLGRGYEQYF
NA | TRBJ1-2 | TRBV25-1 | CASSVNRLDGYTF
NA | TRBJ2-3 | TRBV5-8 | CASSLRTDRTDTQYF
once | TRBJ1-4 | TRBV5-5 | CASSRRGLEEKLFF
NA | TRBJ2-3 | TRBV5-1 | CASSTQAGTSGSDTQYF
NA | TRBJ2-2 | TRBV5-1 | CASSYGDYSAGELFF
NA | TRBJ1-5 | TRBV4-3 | CASSQETGAASNQPQHF
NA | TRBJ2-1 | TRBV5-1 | CASSLGSSGEGYNEQFF
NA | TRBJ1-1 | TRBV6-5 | CASSLTRRDTEAFF
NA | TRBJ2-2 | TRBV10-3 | CAIGQTSRTGELFF
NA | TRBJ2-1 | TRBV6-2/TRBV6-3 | CASSGLAGALPPLDNEQFF
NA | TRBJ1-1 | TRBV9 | CASSVQGAGGEAFF
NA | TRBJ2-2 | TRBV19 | CASSRGGEVTGELFF
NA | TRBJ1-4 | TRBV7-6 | CASSPSTGNEKLFF
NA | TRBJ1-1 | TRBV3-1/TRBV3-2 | CASSQVTGTEAFF
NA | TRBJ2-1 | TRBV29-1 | CSVEAPKSGGPYNEQFF
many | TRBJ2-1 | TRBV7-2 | CASSYGPILAGAHGTFF
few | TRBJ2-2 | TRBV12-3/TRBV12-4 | CASRLGLAGELFF
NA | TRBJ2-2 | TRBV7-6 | CASSVPRGRANTGELFF
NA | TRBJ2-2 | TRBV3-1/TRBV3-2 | CASSQGVSGGFGELFF
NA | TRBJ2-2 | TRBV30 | CAWAGSTNTGELFF
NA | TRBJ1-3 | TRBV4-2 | CASSQDRGSGNTIYF
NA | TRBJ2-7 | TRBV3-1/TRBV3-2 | CASSPTGRGHRHEQYF
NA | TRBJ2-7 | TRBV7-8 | CASSLEGQGSYEQYF
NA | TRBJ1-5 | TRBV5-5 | CASSLMGAPPQHF
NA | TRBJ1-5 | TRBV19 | CASSMRQGNQPQHF
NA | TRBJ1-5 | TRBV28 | CASAGGTQPQHF
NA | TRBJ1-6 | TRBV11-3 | CASSLRGWNSPLHF
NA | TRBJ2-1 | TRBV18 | CASSRVRIRVEQFF
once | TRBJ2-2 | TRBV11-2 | CASSLGHRELFF
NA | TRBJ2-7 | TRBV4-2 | CASSQGGLAGIYEQYF
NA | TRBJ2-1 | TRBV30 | CAWWGVGNEQFF
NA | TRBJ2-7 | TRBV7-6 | CASSSTGYPYEQYF
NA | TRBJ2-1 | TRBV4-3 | CASSQELTARTEQFF
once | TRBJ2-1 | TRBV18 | CASSPPGQANNEQFF
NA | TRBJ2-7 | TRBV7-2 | CASSLAMSGAEQYF
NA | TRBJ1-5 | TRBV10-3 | CATGTGQDQPQHF
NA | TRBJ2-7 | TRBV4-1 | CASSQPGTGRHYEQYF
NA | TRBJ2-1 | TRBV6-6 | CASSFSHSGTYNEQFF
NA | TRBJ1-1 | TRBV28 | CASSSLSGTGRTEAFF
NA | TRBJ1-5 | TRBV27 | CASSPDRDVYQPQHF
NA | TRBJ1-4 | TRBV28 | CASSFQGASKLFF
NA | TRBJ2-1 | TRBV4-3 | CASSQARTSGVLFPYNEQFF
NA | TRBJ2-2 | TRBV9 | CASRVDLDTGELFF
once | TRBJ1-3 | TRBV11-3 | CASSLRRDSGGNTIYF
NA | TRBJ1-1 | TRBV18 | CASSPTEGANTEAFF
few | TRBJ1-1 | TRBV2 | CASSAGNTEAFF
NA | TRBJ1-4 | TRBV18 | CASSRTEHNEKLFF
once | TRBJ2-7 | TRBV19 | CASSMRLAHGDYEQYF